A selection of T cell receptor beta chains follows, all from one sample in a study of T cell responses to AZD1222 COVID-19 vaccine. Using immunoSEQ multiplex PCR, the repertoire was profiled, and TCRdb retains in-frame clones only, with some absent. The sample gives 50,000 or so clones, about nine tenths of which show up once; roughly 5.3% is in the top ten. Sequencing was performed on peripheral blood, taken 28 days after the second AZD1222 dose. All receptors derive from an adult who received the AZD1222 COVID-19 vaccine. Both conserved end residues are part of each CDR3. The D gene is left open where the match is weak. Rows give clone size only sometimes, using once, few, many, or a class for an expanded clone.

once TRBD2 TRBJ2-1 TRBV3-1/TRBV3-2 TGTGCCAGCAGCCCGGAAGCGGGGGGGCCTGACAATGAGCAGTTCTTC CASSPEAGGPDNEQFF
- - TRBJ2-5 TRBV7-6 TGTGCCAGCAGCTCTAGCGCTCAAGAGACCCAGTACTTC CASSSSAQETQYF
- - TRBJ1-2 TRBV24-1 TGTGCCACCAGTGATGCCGGGACGAACTATGGCTACACCTTC CATSDAGTNYGYTF
- - TRBJ2-1 TRBV10-3 TGTGCCATCAGGGTCCCTAACAATGAGCAGTTCTTC CAIRVPNNEQFF
- - TRBJ1-1 TRBV18 TGTGCCAGCTCACCACCAAGCGCCCGCACTGAAGCTTTCTTT CASSPPSARTEAFF
- - TRBJ2-1 TRBV5-1 TGCGCCAGCAGCTTGGTGCCACCTCAAGACAATGAGCAGTTCTTC CASSLVPPQDNEQFF
few TRBD2 TRBJ2-3 TRBV11-2 TGTGCCAGCAGCTTAGAGACGGGGGGGGCGTCAGATACGCAGTATTTT CASSLETGGASDTQYF
- - TRBJ1-5 TRBV19 TGTGCCAGTAGTGGCGGAAGACAGTATAGCAATCAGCCCCAGCATTTT CASSGGRQYSNQPQHF
- - TRBJ1-3 TRBV9 TGTGCCAGCAGCGTAGCCCCCTGGACGAGGGACAACACCATATATTTT CASSVAPWTRDNTIYF
- TRBD1 TRBJ2-7 TRBV19 TGTGCCAGTAGTCGGACAGGGGGGAATAGCGAGCAGTACTTC CASSRTGGNSEQYF
- TRBD2 TRBJ2-7 TRBV5-1 TGCGCCAGCAGCTTGGTAGCGGGAGTGTTGTACGAGCAGTACTTC CASSLVAGVLYEQYF
- TRBD2 TRBJ2-1 TRBV11-2 TGTGCCAGCAGCCCAGCGGGGTATCGAGCGGGGGGGAAAAATGAGCAGTTCTTC CASSPAGYRAGGKNEQFF
- - TRBJ1-6 TRBV21-1 TGTGCCAGCTTTGAGTACAGGAGCTCCTATAATTCACCCCTCCACTTT CASFEYRSSYNSPLHF